The present T cell receptor beta chain was sequenced within a study of blood T cells in healthy people across ages. Comment on this clonotype: The antigen is undetermined.

V was cut by 7 bases and J by 4 bases, with 10 bases left in between. The CDR3 runs 11 residues. The germline V gene has CDR1 SQVTM and CDR2 ANQGSEA. A second PCR of about 6 to 12 cycles used a sample-barcoded 5' primer and a J-beta primer mix. MiXCR, run by TCRdb on the 5' RACE reads, gives a single entry per CDR3 protein. The sample holds approximately 940,000 distinct CDR3 sequences, about 48% seen once. Overall study results and limits: It was the long-lived donors that had more naive CD4+ cells and higher diversity than aged donors. Older age coincided with a roughly linear decline in TCR beta diversity per million T cells. Percentage of naive T cells showed a strong correlation with TCR beta diversity.

The sequence was obtained from a man younger than 45 in good health. The chain uses TRBV29-1 and TRBJ2-5, with a weak D call TRBD2 (5 bases). The sample comprised blood. CDR3 bases: TGCAGCGGACTGGAGGTAGAGACCCAGTACTTC. It encodes CSGLEVETQYF.